This T cell receptor (beta chain) came from a study of beta chain features in type 1 diabetes. For this clone: The antigen remains unidentified.

Study results and limitations: Fewer junction insertions and more nucleotide deletions appeared in type 1 diabetes patients. Possibly, sequencing cDNA over-represented cells that had high TCR expression levels.

The investigators reverse transcribed all of the isolated RNA, so they sequenced expressed TCRB transcripts. Assay used: immunoSEQ multiplex PCR; TCRdb lists only in-frame clones, some missing. In the table there are about 60,000 clones, 59% of which are singletons. This receptor was obtained from a woman younger than 35 in good health. Sequenced material: Tregs from blood.

This chain's CDR3 is CASSLTRSRQETQYF. The CDR3 DNA reads TGTGCCAGCTCACTGACCCGGAGCCGCCAAGAGACCCAGTACTTC. This chain joins TRBV18 and TRBJ2-5; unclear D gene. The CDR3 has 15 amino acids. Germline V gene data show CDR1 as KGHSH and CDR2 as LQKENI. V was trimmed by 4 bases and J by 1 base, leaving 13 bases between them.